These 9 T cell receptor beta chains were all obtained from the same sample, sequenced in a study of T cell changes during pregnancy in multiple sclerosis. Here immunoSEQ multiplex PCR was the method, and the copy in TCRdb shows in-frame clones only, minus some. The sample records about 28,000 clones, 85% to 90% being singletons. Sample: CD4+ T cells from peripheral blood mononuclear cells, taken in the first trimester of pregnancy. These receptors were taken from a female donor in good health, enrolled as a control in a pregnancy study.

The J gene is TRBJ2-5, the V gene TRBV7-9, with D uncertain. CDR1 is SEHNR and CDR2 is FQNEAQ in the germline V gene (reference sequence). V was cut by 1 base and J by 1 base, with 7 bases left in between. The CDR3 totals 14 residues. The CDR3 here is CASSLVQRQETQYF. As DNA, the CDR3 is TGTGCCAGCAGCTTAGTTCAGCGCCAAGAGACCCAGTACTTC.

V gene TRBV9 combines with J gene TRBJ2-7, with D hard to call. CDR1 SGDLS and CDR2 YYNGEE come from the germline V gene. Deletions cut 2 bases from V and 2 bases from J, with 8 bases between. CDR3 size: 13 residues. The CDR3 loop is CASSVGSTYEQYF. The DNA for the CDR3 is TGTGCCAGCAGCGTCGGGTCTACCTACGAGCAGTACTTC.

The sample holds one count of this clone. V gene TRBV6-4 combines with J gene TRBJ2-2; the match to TRBD2 covers 8 bases. V shed 7 bases and J 7 bases; nucleotides not matched to a gene: 17. The CDR3 consists of 17 residues. Germline loops: CDR1 MRHNA, CDR2 SNTAGT. The CDR3 DNA follows: TGTGCCAGCACCCCTGGTTTAGAGCGGGAGTTGGTCGGGGAGCTGTTTTTT. Residues: CASTPGLERELVGELFF.

The chain uses TRBV9 and TRBJ2-7; TRBD2 agrees at 7 bases. The ends lost 0 bases at V and 2 bases at J; junction bases unmatched: 5. CDR1 and CDR2 (germline): SGDLS, YYNGEE. The CDR3 is 15 amino acids. The CDR3 loop reads CASSVGSGATYEQYF. The CDR3 DNA is TGTGCCAGCAGCGTAGGGAGCGGGGCGACCTACGAGCAGTACTTC.

The chain employs TRBV5-4 and TRBJ2-5; 7 bases map to TRBD2. Trimming at V came to 4 bases and at J to 5 bases, leaving 8 bases not matched to a gene. The CDR3 has 14 residues. Germline V lookup: CDR1 SGHNT, CDR2 YYREEE (reference sequence). CDR3 sequence: CASSPEGGRETQYF. The CDR3 DNA is TGTGCCAGCAGCCCGGAGGGAGGGAGGGAGACCCAGTACTTC. The full variable domain, with the rest looked up from reference TRBV5-4 and TRBJ2-5, is ETGVTQSPTHLIKTRGQQVTLRCSSQSGHNTVSWYQQALGQGPQFIFQYYREEENGRGNFPPRFSGLQFPNYSSELNVNALELDDSALYLCASSPEGGRETQYFGPGTRLLVL.

The rearrangement joins TRBV9 to TRBJ2-1, with D unresolved. Trimming left V 4 bases short and J 0 bases short, with 5 bases between. The germline CDR1 and CDR2 sequences are SGDLS and YYNGEE. This CDR3 is 13 amino acids long. CDR3 sequence (DNA): TGTGCCAGCAGCCGCAGCTCCTACAATGAGCAGTTCTTC. Translation: CASSRSSYNEQFF. The whole variable domain, filled in from reference TRBV9 and TRBJ2-1, reads DSGVTQTPKHLITATGQRVTLRCSPRSGDLSVYWYQQSLDQGLQFLIQYYNGEERAKGNILERFSAQQFPDLHSELNLSSLELGDSALYFCASSRSSYNEQFFGPGTRLTVL.

The chain joins TRBV19 to TRBJ1-2; 9 bases match TRBD1. Germline values: CDR1 LNHDA, CDR2 SQIVND (reference sequence). The CDR3 spans 18 residues. V lost 5 bases to trimming and J lost 8 bases; unmatched junction nucleotides: 21. The CDR3 nucleotides are TGTGCCAGTAGTGCCATTACCGGGACAGGGAGATATGAGGCCGGCTACACCTTC. As protein: CASSAITGTGRYEAGYTF. Looking up the rest from reference TRBV19 and TRBJ1-2 gives the full variable domain: DGGITQSPKYLFRKEGQNVTLSCEQNLNHDAMYWYRQDPGQGLRLIYYSQIVNDFQKGDIAEGYSVSREKKESFPLTVTSAQKNPTAFYLCASSAITGTGRYEAGYTFGSGTRLTVV.

The chain has TRBV6-5 and TRBJ2-1; 12 bases map to TRBD2. CDR1 is MNHEY and CDR2 is SVGAGI in the germline V gene. After removal of 8 bases from V and 7 bases from J, the junction contained 3 bases not matched to a gene. The CDR3 runs to 13 residues. The CDR3 here is CASRTSGTNEQFF. The CDR3 DNA reads TGTGCCAGCCGGACTAGCGGGACGAATGAGCAGTTCTTC.

The rearrangement links TRBV6-1 to TRBJ2-1, with 7 nucleotides matching TRBD2. The V and J ends lost 3 bases and 7 bases, in that order; junction bases with no gene match: 9. From germline, CDR1 is MNHNS and CDR2 SASEGT. This CDR3 is built from 15 residues. The CDR3 DNA sequence: TGTGCCAGCAGTGACTACCGGGAGGTTGGGAATGAGCAGTTCTTC. Amino acid sequence: CASSDYREVGNEQFF.